The next 16 T cell receptor beta chains were all read from a single sample in a study of human T cells and chemical hapten exposure. One entry per CDR3 protein results from TCRdb running MiXCR on the RACE reads. The sample gives about 120,000 distinct CDR3 sequences, less than 15% of which show up once; 2.8% is in the top ten. As for time point: pre-sensitization, week 0. Stated treatment: therapeutic diphenylcyclopropenone sensitization with weekly scalp DPC. Sequencing was performed on whole blood, taken in connection with sensitization to the hapten diphenylcyclopropenone (DPC). These receptors were taken from a woman between 18 and 30 years old with alopecia areata. Some clones in this sample may be carry-over from other donors' samples.

This clonotype was seen a handful of times. The CDR3 nucleotides are TGTGCCAGCAGCTTAGTAGGGGTAAAGGAGCAGTTCTTC. Protein product: CASSLVGVKEQFF. This sequence joins TRBV13 and TRBJ2-1; possible D gene TRBD1, 5 bases. V lost 1 base and J lost 10, with 11 bases in between. This CDR3 region has 13 residues. Germline loops: CDR1 PRHDT, CDR2 FYEKMQ (reference sequence).

This clonotype turned up a few times. The rearrangement links TRBV6-5 to TRBJ2-6; 9 bases align to TRBD1. The length of the CDR3 is 20 residues. After removal of 4 bases from V and 0 bases from J, the junction contained 13 bases not matched to a gene. CDR1 and CDR2 from the germline V gene are MNHEY and SVGAGI. The CDR3 loop reads CASSSPIWTGATSGANVLTF. CDR3 nucleotides: TGTGCCAGCAGTTCACCTATCTGGACAGGGGCCACCTCTGGGGCCAACGTCCTGACTTTC.

V is TRBV6-2 or TRBV6-3 and J is TRBJ2-2; 10 bases line up with TRBD1. From germline, CDR1 is MNHEY and CDR2 SVGEGT. The CDR3 covers 15 residues. Trimming cost V 4 bases and J 5 bases; bases outside gene matches: 4. CDR3: CASSSGTGDTGELFF. The CDR3 region has the DNA TGTGCCAGCAGTTCCGGGACAGGGGATACCGGGGAGCTGTTTTTT.

V is TRBV5-4 and J is TRBJ2-5; 11 nucleotides agree with TRBD2. There are 16 residues in the CDR3. J was trimmed by 2 bases and V by 4 bases; bases with no gene match: 7. Germline V gene lookup returns CDR1 SGHNT and CDR2 YYREEE (reference sequence). The CDR3 protein is CASSLGLAVNQETQYF. Here the CDR3 DNA reads TGTGCCAGCAGCCTGGGACTAGCGGTAAATCAAGAGACCCAGTACTTC.

This clonotype was counted at least ten times. The chain combines TRBV6-5 with TRBJ1-1; possibly TRBD1 for D (6 bases). Between the trimmed V and J ends, which lost 3 bases and 1 base, there was a span of 9 bases. From germline, CDR1 is MNHEY and CDR2 SVGAGI. This CDR3 is built from 14 residues. In DNA, the CDR3 is TGTGCCAGCAGTTATGACAGGCAGAACACTGAAGCTTTCTTT. Protein sequence: CASSYDRQNTEAFF.

This clonotype was recorded many times. This chain uses TRBV6-2 or TRBV6-3 with TRBJ1-1, with a possible D match to TRBD1 (5 bases). Trimming took 6 bases from V and 7 from J, leaving 12 bases between them. Germline V gene lookup returns CDR1 MNHEY and CDR2 SVGEGT. This CDR3 has 12 residues. The CDR3 DNA reads TGTGCCAGCAGCCGTGGGGGGATTGAAGCTTTCTTT. Protein: CASSRGGIEAFF.

The chain employs TRBV29-1 and TRBJ2-7; 12 nucleotides match TRBD2. This CDR3 contains 14 residues. Germline-derived CDR1 and CDR2 are SQVTM and ANQGSEA. Trimming cost V 6 bases and J 1 base; bases outside gene matches: 4. CDR3 nucleotide sequence: TGCAGCGTGGCTCTAGCGGGGGGGTCCTACGAGCAGTACTTC. It translates to CSVALAGGSYEQYF.

The sample holds many counts of this clonotype. V and J are TRBV9 and TRBJ1-6; unclear D gene. Deletions cut 4 bases from V and 0 bases from J, with 14 bases between. In germline, CDR1 is SGDLS, CDR2 YYNGEE. The CDR3 is made up of 17 amino acids. The CDR3 region is CASSLKREASYNSPLHF. The CDR3 nucleotides read TGTGCCAGCAGCCTAAAGAGGGAAGCCTCCTATAATTCACCCCTCCACTTT.

This clonotype was counted only a few times. This chain uses TRBV5-1 with TRBJ1-1; D is unresolved. The CDR3 is 15 residues long. V lost 4 bases and J lost 1, with 14 bases in between. Germline CDR1 and CDR2: SGHRS and YFSETQ. The CDR3 DNA reads TGCGCCAGCAGCCCTGAGGGCGCTAGGAACACTGAAGCTTTCTTT. Amino acid sequence: CASSPEGARNTEAFF.

This clonotype was found a few times. This chain connects TRBV20-1 to TRBJ1-1, with 7 bases lining up with TRBD1. The CDR3 spans 13 residues. The V gene end was trimmed by 2 bases and the J gene end by 1 base; junction bases not matched to a gene: 1. Germline V lookup: CDR1 DFQATT, CDR2 SNEGSKA (reference sequence). CDR3 nucleotide sequence: TGCAGTGCTAGAAGGGGGCCGAACACTGAAGCTTTCTTT. It yields the protein CSARRGPNTEAFF.

This clonotype has only a few counts. The CDR3 DNA is TGTGCCAGCTCCCCTACTAGCGGGGGACCTAACACCGGGGAGCTGTTTTTT. Translated, it gives CASSPTSGGPNTGELFF. The chain is built from TRBV18 and TRBJ2-2, with TRBD2 matching 11 bases. CDR1 and CDR2 (germline): KGHSH, LQKENI. The CDR3 length is 17 residues. The V gene end was trimmed by 6 bases and the J gene end by 2 bases; junction bases not matched to a gene: 8. The whole variable domain, filled in from reference TRBV18 and TRBJ2-2, reads NAGVMQNPRHLVRRRGQEARLRCSPMKGHSHVYWYRQLPEEGLKFMVYLQKENIIDESGMPKERFSAEFPKEGPSILRIQQVVRGDSAAYFCASSPTSGGPNTGELFFGEGSRLTVL.

The chain uses TRBV20-1 and TRBJ1-6, with D perhaps TRBD1 (5 bases). Germline V gene data show CDR1 as DFQATT and CDR2 as SNEGSKA (reference sequence). V was shortened by 6 bases and J by 3 bases, with 12 bases between the two germline ends. CDR3 length equals 14 residues. CDR3 DNA: TGCAGTGCATGGGACCGCTTCTATAATTCACCCCTCCACTTT. Its translation is CSAWDRFYNSPLHF.

The chain has TRBV7-8 and TRBJ2-3, with 10 bases aligning to TRBD1. The CDR3 contains 16 residues. Per the germline V gene, CDR1 is SGHVS and CDR2 is FQNEAQ. V lost 5 bases and J lost 4; bases outside the gene matches: 9. The CDR3 nucleotides read TGTGCCAGCAGCACAAGGGACAGGGGAGTGCCAGATACGCAGTATTTT. It yields the protein CASSTRDRGVPDTQYF.

This clonotype was counted many times. The chain couples TRBV7-7 to TRBJ2-3; D uncertain. The length of the CDR3 is 13 residues. Germline CDR1 SSHAT, CDR2 FNYEAQ (reference sequence). With 2 bases removed from V and 0 bases from J, the gap between germline ends came to 3 bases. CDR3 sequence (DNA): TGTGCCAGCAGCTTATTAAGCACAGATACGCAGTATTTT. Residues: CASSLLSTDTQYF.

This rearrangement joins TRBV28 to TRBJ2-7, with D unresolved. Germline values: CDR1 MDHEN, CDR2 SYDVKM. The V gene lost 5 bases and the J gene lost 0 bases, with 5 bases spanning the gap. The CDR3 is made up of 12 amino acids. The CDR3 is CASSRISYEQYF. The CDR3 region has the DNA TGTGCCAGCAGTCGGATCTCCTACGAGCAGTACTTC.

This clonotype was observed many times. The chain couples TRBV2 to TRBJ2-5; weak D call: TRBD2 (5 bases). Trimming took off 2 bases at V and 4 bases at J, with 8 bases between the two ends. CDR1 SNHLY and CDR2 FYNNEI come from the germline V gene. CDR3 length: 13 residues. This CDR3 is CASSERTSETQYF. CDR3 nucleotide sequence: TGTGCCAGCAGTGAAAGGACTTCAGAGACCCAGTACTTC.